This T cell receptor beta chain was identified in a study of preoperative IRX-2 immunotherapy in early breast cancer. The treatment: preoperative locoregional IRX-2 cytokine immunotherapy. This phase Ib study tested locoregional IRX-2 cytokine immunotherapy given before surgery. The germline V gene has CDR1 SGHDT and CDR2 YYEEEE. The CDR3 length is 13 residues. Trimming cost V 4 bases and J 3 bases, with 10 bases left between them. Some clones are missing from TCRdb's copy, which holds only in-frame ones; the method was immunoSEQ multiplex PCR. The table has 25,000 to 30,000 clones, nearly 90% seen once.

The specimen was obtained from a patient treated with IRX-2 immunotherapy. This chain joins TRBV5-6 and TRBJ2-5; D remains unclear. The sequence was obtained from a human donor with breast cancer. CDR3: CASSHKMEETQYF. CDR3 DNA sequence: TGTGCCAGCAGCCATAAGATGGAAGAGACCCAGTACTTC.